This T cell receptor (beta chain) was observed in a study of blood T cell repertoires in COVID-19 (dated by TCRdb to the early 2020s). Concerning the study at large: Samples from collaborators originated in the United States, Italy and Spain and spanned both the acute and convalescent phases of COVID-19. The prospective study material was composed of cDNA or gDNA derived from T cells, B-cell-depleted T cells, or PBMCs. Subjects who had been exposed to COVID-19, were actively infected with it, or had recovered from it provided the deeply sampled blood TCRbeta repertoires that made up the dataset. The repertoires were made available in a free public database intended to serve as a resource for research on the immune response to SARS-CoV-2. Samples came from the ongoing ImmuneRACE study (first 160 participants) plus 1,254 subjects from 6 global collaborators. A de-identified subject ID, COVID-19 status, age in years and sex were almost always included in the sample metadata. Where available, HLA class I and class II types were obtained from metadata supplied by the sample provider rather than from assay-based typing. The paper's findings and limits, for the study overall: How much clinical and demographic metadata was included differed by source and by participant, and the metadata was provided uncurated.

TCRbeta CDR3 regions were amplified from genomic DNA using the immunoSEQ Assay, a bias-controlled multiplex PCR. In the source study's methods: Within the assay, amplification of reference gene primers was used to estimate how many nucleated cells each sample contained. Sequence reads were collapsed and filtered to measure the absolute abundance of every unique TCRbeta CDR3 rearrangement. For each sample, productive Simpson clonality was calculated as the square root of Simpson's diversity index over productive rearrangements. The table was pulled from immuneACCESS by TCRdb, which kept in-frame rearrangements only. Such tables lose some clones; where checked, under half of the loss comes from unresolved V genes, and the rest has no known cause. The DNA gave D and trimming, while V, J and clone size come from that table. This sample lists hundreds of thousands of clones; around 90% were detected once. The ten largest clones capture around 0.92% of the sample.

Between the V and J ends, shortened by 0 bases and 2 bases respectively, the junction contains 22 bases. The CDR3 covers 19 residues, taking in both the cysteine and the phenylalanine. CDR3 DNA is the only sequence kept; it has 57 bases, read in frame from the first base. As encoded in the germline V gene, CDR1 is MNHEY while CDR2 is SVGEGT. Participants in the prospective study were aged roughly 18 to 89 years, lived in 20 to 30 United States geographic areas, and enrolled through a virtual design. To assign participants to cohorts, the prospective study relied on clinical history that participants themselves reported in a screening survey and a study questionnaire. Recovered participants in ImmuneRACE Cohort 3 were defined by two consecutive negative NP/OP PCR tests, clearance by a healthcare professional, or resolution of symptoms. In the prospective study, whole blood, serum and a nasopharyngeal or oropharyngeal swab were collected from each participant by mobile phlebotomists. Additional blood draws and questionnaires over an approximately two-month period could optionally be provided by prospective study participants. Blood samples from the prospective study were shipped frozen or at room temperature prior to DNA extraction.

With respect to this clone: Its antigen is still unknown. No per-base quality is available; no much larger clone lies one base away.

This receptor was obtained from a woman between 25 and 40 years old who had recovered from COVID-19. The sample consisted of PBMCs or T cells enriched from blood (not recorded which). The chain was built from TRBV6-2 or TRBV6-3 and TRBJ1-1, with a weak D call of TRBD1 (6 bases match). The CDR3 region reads CASSYSRQVIGISNTEAFF. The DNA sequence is TGTGCCAGCAGTTACTCGCGACAGGTAATCGGTATCTCCAACACTGAAGCTTTCTTT.